The rows below give T cell receptor beta chains drawn from one sample of a study of control samples from healthy donors and cancer patients. Sequencing was performed with immunoSEQ multiplex PCR; in TCRdb, only in-frame clones are kept and a portion is missing. The data contain some 130,000 clones, about nine tenths of them singletons. Sequenced input: blood. The receptors were gathered from a man aged 40-49 years in good health. Both conserved end residues are part of each CDR3. The D gene is left open where the match is weak. Clone size, where shown, is once, few, many, or a class for clones that have expanded.

TGTGCCACCAGCAGAGGGCCCGATGAAAAACTGTTTTTT | CATSRGPDEKLFF | . | TRBV15 | . | TRBJ1-4
TGTGCCAGTAGCCCTGGTTCGGCCTCTGGGGCCAACGTCCTGACTTTC | CASSPGSASGANVLTF | . | TRBV19 | . | TRBJ2-6
TGTGCCAGCAGTTTTCTGTACACTGAAGCTTTCTTT | CASSFLYTEAFF | . | TRBV12-3/TRBV12-4 | few | TRBJ1-1
TGTGCCAGCAGTTTGGGATTTGAAGCTTTCTTT | CASSLGFEAFF | . | TRBV28 | . | TRBJ1-1
TGCGCCAGCAGCCAAGAACCGGGGCATGAAAAACTGTTTTTT | CASSQEPGHEKLFF | . | TRBV4-1 | . | TRBJ1-4
TGTGCCAGCAGCTCGGGACAGATCTCTGGAAACACCATATATTTT | CASSSGQISGNTIYF | . | TRBV12-1 | . | TRBJ1-3
TGTGCCAGCAGGACAGGGAGCGAGCAGTACTTC | CASRTGSEQYF | TRBD1 | TRBV6-6 | once | TRBJ2-7
TGTGCCAGCAGTGGGGGGACTAGGGGGACGGAGCAGTTCTTC | CASSGGTRGTEQFF | TRBD2 | TRBV2 | . | TRBJ2-1
TGTGCCAGCAGAGGGGGGGGGCTACTAGGTGAGCAGTACTTC | CASRGGGLLGEQYF | . | TRBV27 | . | TRBJ2-7
TGCAGTGCTAGTGTGGGACAGGGGGCGAATAATTCACCCCTCCACTTT | CSASVGQGANNSPLHF | TRBD1 | TRBV20-1 | . | TRBJ1-6
TGTGCCAGCAGTGACTTGGCAGGGGATAATTCACCCCTCCACTTT | CASSDLAGDNSPLHF | . | TRBV6-4 | . | TRBJ1-6
TGTGCCAGCAGCGTGTTGCTGGGCGAGCAGTACTTC | CASSVLLGEQYF | . | TRBV9 | . | TRBJ2-7
TGTGCCAGCAGCAAACGGGACGCCAACAATGAGCAGTTCTTC | CASSKRDANNEQFF | . | TRBV3-1/TRBV3-2 | . | TRBJ2-1
TGCAGCGTTCTTACCACAGGGGTGTGGACTGAAGCTTTCTTT | CSVLTTGVWTEAFF | TRBD1 | TRBV29-1 | . | TRBJ1-1
TGCGCCAGCAGCTCCGTGGTGATAGCGGAGAACACTGAAGCTTTCTTT | CASSSVVIAENTEAFF | . | TRBV5-1 | . | TRBJ1-1
TGTGCCAGCAGCCAGACAGGGATGAACACTGAAGCTTTCTTT | CASSQTGMNTEAFF | TRBD1 | TRBV5-6 | . | TRBJ1-1
TGTGCCTGGAGTTCCTTCAGCGGGGGGGAGGAGACCCAGTACTTC | CAWSSFSGGEETQYF | TRBD2 | TRBV30 | . | TRBJ2-5
TGCGCCAGCAGGAGGTGGGGGAAGGGTCTAATAAGTAATCAGCCCCAGCATTTT | CASRRWGKGLISNQPQHF | . | TRBV5-1 | . | TRBJ1-5
TGTGCCAGCAGCCAAGGGTGGAGCCAGCGGGGGGGCCGAGGAGATACGCAGTATTTT | CASSQGWSQRGGRGDTQYF | TRBD2 | TRBV3-1/TRBV3-2 | . | TRBJ2-3
TGTGCCACGTCCGGGTTCCTCACAGATACGCAGTATTTT | CATSGFLTDTQYF | . | TRBV24-1 | . | TRBJ2-3
TGTGCCAGCAGCTTAGATTTGGGGGGCCCTAAGTACTTC | CASSLDLGGPKYF | . | TRBV7-2 | few | TRBJ2-7